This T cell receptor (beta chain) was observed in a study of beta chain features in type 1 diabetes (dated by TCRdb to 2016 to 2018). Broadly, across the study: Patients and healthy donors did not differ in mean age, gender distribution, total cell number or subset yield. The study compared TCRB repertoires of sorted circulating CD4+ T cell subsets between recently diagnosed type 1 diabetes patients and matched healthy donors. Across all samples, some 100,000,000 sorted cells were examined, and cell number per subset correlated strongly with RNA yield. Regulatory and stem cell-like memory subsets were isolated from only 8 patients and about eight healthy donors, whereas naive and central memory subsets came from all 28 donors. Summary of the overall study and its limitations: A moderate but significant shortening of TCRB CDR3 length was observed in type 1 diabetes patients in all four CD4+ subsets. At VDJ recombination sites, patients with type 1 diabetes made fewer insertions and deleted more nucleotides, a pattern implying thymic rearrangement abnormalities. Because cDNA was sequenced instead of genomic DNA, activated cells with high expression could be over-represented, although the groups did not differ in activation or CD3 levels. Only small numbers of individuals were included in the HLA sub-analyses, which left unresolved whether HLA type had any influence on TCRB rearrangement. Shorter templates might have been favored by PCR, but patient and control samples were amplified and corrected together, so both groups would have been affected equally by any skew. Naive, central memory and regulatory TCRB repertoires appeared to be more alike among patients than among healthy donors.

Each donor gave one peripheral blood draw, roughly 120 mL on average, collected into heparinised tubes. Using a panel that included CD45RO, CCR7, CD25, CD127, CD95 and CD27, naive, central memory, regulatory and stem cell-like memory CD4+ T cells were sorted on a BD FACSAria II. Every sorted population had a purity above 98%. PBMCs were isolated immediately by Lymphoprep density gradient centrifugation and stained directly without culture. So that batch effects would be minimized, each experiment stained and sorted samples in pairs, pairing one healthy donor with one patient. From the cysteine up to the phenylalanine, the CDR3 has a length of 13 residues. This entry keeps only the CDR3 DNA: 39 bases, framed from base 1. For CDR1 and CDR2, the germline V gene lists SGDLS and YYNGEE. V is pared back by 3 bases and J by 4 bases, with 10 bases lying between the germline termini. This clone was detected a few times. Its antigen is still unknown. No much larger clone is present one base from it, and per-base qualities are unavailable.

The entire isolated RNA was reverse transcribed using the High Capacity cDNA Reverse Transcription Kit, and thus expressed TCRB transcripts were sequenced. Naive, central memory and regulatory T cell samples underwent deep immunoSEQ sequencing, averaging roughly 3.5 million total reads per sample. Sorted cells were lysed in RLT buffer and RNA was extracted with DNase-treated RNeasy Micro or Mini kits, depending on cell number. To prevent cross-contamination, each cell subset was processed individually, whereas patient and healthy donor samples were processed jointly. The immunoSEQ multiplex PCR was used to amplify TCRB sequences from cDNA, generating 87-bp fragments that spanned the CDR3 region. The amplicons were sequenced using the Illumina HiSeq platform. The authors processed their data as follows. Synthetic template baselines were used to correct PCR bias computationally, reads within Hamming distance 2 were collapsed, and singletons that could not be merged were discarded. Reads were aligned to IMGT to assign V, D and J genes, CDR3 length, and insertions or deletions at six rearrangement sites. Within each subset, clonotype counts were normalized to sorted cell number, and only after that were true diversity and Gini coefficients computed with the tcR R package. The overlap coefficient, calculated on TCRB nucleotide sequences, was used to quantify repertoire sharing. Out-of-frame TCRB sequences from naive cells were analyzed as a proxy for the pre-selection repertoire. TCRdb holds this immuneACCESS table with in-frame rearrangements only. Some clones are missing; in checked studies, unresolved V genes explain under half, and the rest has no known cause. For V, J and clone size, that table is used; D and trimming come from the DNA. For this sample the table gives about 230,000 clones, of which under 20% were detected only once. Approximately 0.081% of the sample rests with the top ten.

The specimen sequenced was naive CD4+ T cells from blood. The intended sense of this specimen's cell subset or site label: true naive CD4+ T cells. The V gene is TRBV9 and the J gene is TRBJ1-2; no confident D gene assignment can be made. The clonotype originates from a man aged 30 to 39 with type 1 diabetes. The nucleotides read TGTGCCAGCAGCGCCGCAGGAGTCTATGGCTACACCTTC. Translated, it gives CASSAAGVYGYTF.